Shown below are 9 T cell receptor beta chains from a single sample sequenced in a study of blood T cell repertoires in COVID-19. Clones were sequenced by immunoSEQ multiplex PCR, and TCRdb holds only the in-frame ones, with some missing. Of some 70,000 clones in the sample, around 90% were seen once. Sequenced sample: PBMCs or T cells enriched from blood (not recorded which). These TCRs come from a woman aged 40 to 49 who had recovered from COVID-19.

V and J are TRBV6-6 and TRBJ1-4; TRBD1 might be the D (5 bases). CDR3 size: 15 residues. CDR1 MNHNY and CDR2 SVGAGI come from the germline V gene (reference sequence). V dropped 7 bases and J dropped 7 bases, with 19 bases sitting between them. CDR3 in DNA: TGTGCCAGCACCGACGGAGGGGCGCATGGTGAAAAACTGTTTTTT. Protein product: CASTDGGAHGEKLFF.

This clone was observed a handful of times. The chain uses TRBV27 and TRBJ2-4, with D perhaps TRBD1 (5 bases). CDR1 MNHEY and CDR2 SMNVEV come from the germline V gene (reference sequence). The V gene lost 3 bases and the J gene lost 6 bases, with 9 bases spanning the gap. The CDR3 is 13 amino acids. The CDR3 loop is CASSLDISNIQYF. The CDR3 bases are TGTGCCAGCAGTTTGGACATCTCAAACATTCAGTACTTC.

The chain couples TRBV7-9 to TRBJ1-5; no reliable D call. Germline V gene sequence: CDR1 SEHNR, CDR2 FQNEAQ (reference sequence). Trimming took 2 bases from V and 2 from J, leaving 7 bases between them. The CDR3 is 14 residues long. The CDR3 region is CASSLSNRNQPQHF. CDR3 in DNA: TGTGCCAGCAGCTTATCTAACCGCAATCAGCCCCAGCATTTT.

The rearrangement joins TRBV21-1 to TRBJ2-3; the listed D gene, TRBD2, was not tested against the DNA. TRBV21-1 is given as a pseudogene. The CDR3 length is 15 residues. CDR3 bases: TGTGCCAGCAGCAAAGGGCGGGGGGTCACAGATACGCAGTATTTT. Translated, it gives CASSKGRGVTDTQYF.

This clone appeared a single time. The chain combines TRBV13 with TRBJ1-1; 9 bases map to TRBD1. CDR3 length: 15 residues. Germline lookup yields CDR1 PRHDT and CDR2 FYEKMQ (reference sequence). The V and J ends lost 4 bases and 6 bases, in that order; junction bases with no gene match: 9. The CDR3: CASSSNPTGGAEAFF. The CDR3 DNA follows: TGTGCCAGCAGCTCAAATCCTACAGGGGGCGCTGAAGCTTTCTTT.

The V gene is TRBV5-1, the J gene TRBJ1-2; D perhaps matches TRBD1 (6 bases). Per the germline V gene, CDR1 is SGHRS and CDR2 is YFSETQ. The CDR3 is made up of 14 amino acids. V lost 4 bases and J 7 bases, leaving 17 bases between the germline ends. The CDR3 is CASSAGDGGSGYTF. CDR3 nucleotides: TGCGCCAGCAGCGCAGGGGATGGAGGTAGTGGCTACACCTTC.

This clone was found a few times. The J gene is TRBJ1-1, the V gene TRBV2; D not resolved. Germline V gene data show CDR1 as SNHLY and CDR2 as FYNNEI. The CDR3 runs 11 residues. The V end was cut by 8 bases, the J end by 4 bases, with 8 bases between. As DNA, the CDR3 is TGTGCCAGCCCGAGGCGCACTGAAGCTTTCTTT. This codes for CASPRRTEAFF.

The chain is built from TRBV15 and TRBJ1-1; no clear D. Germline V CDR1 and CDR2: LNHNV, YYDKDF (reference sequence). The CDR3 has 13 residues. Between the trimmed V and J ends, which lost 0 bases and 6 bases, there was a span of 8 bases. DNA for the CDR3: TGTGCCACCAGCAGAGATCCCGTATCTGAAGCTTTCTTT. Translated, it gives CATSRDPVSEAFF. The complete variable domain, with remaining parts taken from reference TRBV15 and TRBJ1-1, reads DAMVIQNPRYQVTQFGKPVTLSCSQTLNHNVMYWYQQKSSQAPKLLFHYYDKDFNNEADTPDNFQSRRPNTSFCFLDIRSPGLGDTAMYLCATSRDPVSEAFFGQGTRLTVV.

This chain connects TRBV27 to TRBJ2-7; no reliable D call. The CDR3 extends over 12 amino acids. Trimming left V 4 bases short and J 3 bases short, with 7 bases between. Germline CDR1 MNHEY, CDR2 SMNVEV (reference sequence). CDR3 sequence: CASSSPSYEQYF. CDR3 in DNA: TGTGCCAGCAGTTCTCCGAGCTACGAGCAGTACTTC.